The 17 T cell receptor beta chains listed next were all sequenced from one sample in a study of shared clonotypes between healthy human individuals. Libraries were prepared by immunoSEQ multiplex PCR; TCRdb keeps only in-frame clonotypes and omits some of them. The sample lists about 1.5 million clones, roughly 96% occurring once. Sequencing was performed on naive CD4+ T cells sorted from blood. Subset given: CD45RA+ positively selected. These receptors were taken from a man under 40 in good health.

This chain uses TRBV7-6 with TRBJ2-5; 10 bases fit TRBD1. The V gene end was trimmed by 5 bases and the J gene end by 1 base; junction bases not matched to a gene: 16. The CDR3 has 19 residues. CDR1 is SGHVS, CDR2 FNYEAQ, per germline. CDR3 in amino acids: CASSGDRGSPMRSQETQYF. CDR3 coding DNA: TGTGCCAGCAGCGGGGACAGGGGATCCCCAATGAGGAGCCAAGAGACCCAGTACTTC.

The chain has TRBV18 and TRBJ2-3; D might be TRBD1 (5 bases). The germline gives CDR1 KGHSH, CDR2 LQKENI. The CDR3 runs to 19 residues. The V end lost 3 bases, the J end lost 2 bases, and 24 bases lay between the germline ends. The CDR3 DNA reads as TGTGCCAGCTCACCGGCCGGCACACAAACCTTCAGGGCCACAGATACGCAGTATTTT. Translation gives CASSPAGTQTFRATDTQYF.

The chain recombines TRBV7-2 with TRBJ2-5, with 7 bases fitting TRBD2. The CDR3 is 17 amino acids. V dropped 6 bases and J dropped 5; count of bases not matched to a gene: 18. CDR1 SGHTA and CDR2 FQGNSA come from the germline V gene. In nucleotides, the CDR3 is TGTGCCAGCAGGGATCGGCTAGGGAGGGGCATTTGGGAGACCCAGTACTTC. Its translation: CASRDRLGRGIWETQYF.

This sequence joins TRBV18 and TRBJ1-1; D is possibly TRBD1 (6 bases). The CDR3 consists of 16 residues. Looked up from germline, CDR1 is KGHSH and CDR2 is LQKENI. V lost 4 bases to trimming and J lost 1 base, with 16 bases between them. Written as DNA, the CDR3 is TGTGCCAGCTCACTTAGGACAGCACGATCGAACACTGAAGCTTTCTTT. Translating it yields CASSLRTARSNTEAFF.

The chain carries TRBV5-6 and TRBJ1-2; D not resolved. The CDR3 covers 15 residues. CDR1 SGHDT and CDR2 YYEEEE come from the germline V gene. V lost 4 bases and J lost 4, with 17 bases in between. The CDR3 spells CASSPTFRGVYGYTF. The CDR3 coding sequence is TGTGCCAGCAGCCCTACGTTTCGCGGGGTCTATGGCTACACCTTC.

The genes are TRBV12-5 and TRBJ2-1, with 7 nucleotides matching TRBD1. CDR3 length: 17 residues. Per germline, CDR1 LGHNT and CDR2 FRNRAP. V lost 6 bases and J lost 5; bases outside the gene matches: 16. The CDR3 reads CASGNPVTGTADNEQFF. Here the CDR3 DNA reads TGTGCTAGTGGCAACCCTGTCACCGGGACAGCGGACAATGAGCAGTTCTTC.

The chain combines TRBV18 with TRBJ1-3; D is unresolved. Germline lookup yields CDR1 KGHSH and CDR2 LQKENI. The CDR3 length is 16 residues. V was cut by 6 bases and J by 2 bases, with 17 bases left in between. The CDR3 region is CASSPSPRLPGNTIYF. For the CDR3, the DNA is TGTGCCAGCTCCCCGTCCCCGCGTCTTCCTGGAAACACCATATATTTT.

The CDR3 here is CASSVARGGPANYGYTF. The CDR3 DNA reads TGTGCCAGCAGCGTAGCCAGGGGCGGGCCAGCTAACTATGGCTACACCTTC. J is TRBJ1-2 and V is TRBV9; D may be TRBD1 (6 bases). The CDR3 is made up of 17 amino acids. Trimming took 0 bases from V and 0 from J, leaving 15 bases between them. CDR1 and CDR2 from the germline V gene are SGDLS and YYNGEE.

This rearrangement joins TRBV10-3 to TRBJ2-1; weak D call: TRBD1 (5 bases). V was clipped by 0 bases and J by 2 bases, with 11 bases between them. The germline V gene has CDR1 ENHRY and CDR2 SYGVKD. The CDR3 length is 16 residues. The CDR3 spells CAISESGHSAYNEQFF. The CDR3 bases are TGTGCCATCAGTGAGTCTGGACATTCGGCCTACAATGAGCAGTTCTTC.

This chain uses TRBV2 with TRBJ2-3; possibly TRBD1 or TRBD2 for D (8 bases each). The CDR3 sequence is 21 residues long. Trimming cost V 8 bases and J 6 bases, with 39 bases left between them. Germline V CDR1 and CDR2: SNHLY, FYNNEI. The CDR3 sequence: CASQSRGPGLRSAGVEDTQYF. As DNA, the CDR3 is TGTGCCAGCCAGTCCAGGGGGCCGGGACTAAGGTCAGCGGGAGTTGAGGATACGCAGTATTTT.

V and J are TRBV7-2 and TRBJ2-2; 11 nucleotides match TRBD2. This CDR3 contains 18 residues. Germline values: CDR1 SGHTA, CDR2 FQGNSA. The trim removed 8 bases at V and 8 bases at J, leaving 19 bases unmatched. CDR3 sequence (DNA): TGTGCCAGCGGTTTACAATGGGGTCTAGCGGGAGGTGCTGGGGAGCTGTTTTTT. Residues: CASGLQWGLAGGAGELFF.

The chain employs TRBV19 and TRBJ2-1; D is perhaps TRBD2 (6 bases). From germline, CDR1 is LNHDA and CDR2 SQIVND (reference sequence). The V and J ends lost 11 bases and 0 bases respectively, with 14 bases between them. CDR3 length equals 14 residues. CDR3 coding DNA: TGTGCCTCCACCCAGCGGGTCTCCTACAATGAGCAGTTCTTC. The encoded protein is CASTQRVSYNEQFF.

The rearrangement links TRBV10-1 to TRBJ2-3; TRBD2 might be the D (5 bases). CDR1 is WNHNN, CDR2 SYGVQD, per germline (reference sequence). The CDR3 consists of 13 residues. V lost 8 bases to trimming and J lost 4 bases, with 13 bases between them. CDR3 region: CASSGISSDTQYF. The CDR3 DNA reads TGCGCCAGCTCGGGGATCAGTTCAGATACGCAGTATTTT.

This chain joins TRBV5-1 and TRBJ1-4; possibly TRBD1 for D (5 bases). Trimming shortened V by 2 bases and J by 0 bases, and 11 bases separated the two germline ends. Germline V gives CDR1 SGHRS, CDR2 YFSETQ. This CDR3 has 16 residues. The CDR3 loop reads CASSLGDLTTNEKLFF. In DNA, the CDR3 is TGCGCCAGCAGCTTAGGGGATCTTACAACTAATGAAAAACTGTTTTTT.

With regard to this clone: The junction does not match germline at one end; this may be a read error. This chain links TRBV5-1 with TRBJ1-1; D is possibly TRBD1 (5 bases). This CDR3 region has 14 residues. CDR1 and CDR2 (germline): SGHRS, YFSETQ. This CDR3 reads CATSRKGLNTEAFF. In nucleotides, the CDR3 is TGCGCCACCAGCCGTAAGGGGTTGAACACTGAAGCTTTCTTT.

This clone was seen a single time. The genes are TRBV29-1 and TRBJ1-4, with D tentatively TRBD1 (5 bases). This CDR3 has 14 residues. Trimming left V 6 bases short and J 0 bases short, with 11 bases between. The germline V gene has CDR1 SQVTM and CDR2 ANQGSEA. CDR3 DNA sequence: TGCAGCGTAGGGGACGGCTCAACTAATGAAAAACTGTTTTTT. Translation gives CSVGDGSTNEKLFF.

The genes are TRBV5-1 and TRBJ2-7, with 7 bases identical to TRBD1. V trimming: 5 bases; J trimming: 7 bases; junction bases outside the gene matches: 9. The V gene's germline CDR1 is SGHRS and CDR2 YFSETQ. The CDR3 spans 13 residues. The CDR3 nucleotides are TGCGCCAGCAGATTGACAGGGTTGGGGGAGCAGTACTTC. This codes for CASRLTGLGEQYF.